Presented here are 20 T cell receptor beta chains from one specimen sequenced in a study of blood T cells in healthy people across ages (dated by TCRdb to between 2014 and 2017). Library preparation used 5' RACE. The sample was run on an Illumina HiSeq 2500. A second PCR of about 6 to 12 cycles was run with a J-beta primer mix and a sample-barcoded 5' primer. The public sequencing data were trimmed at Q25 with fastp and processed into clonotypes with MiXCR by TCRdb, which kept only in-frame beta chains. Every entry covers one CDR3 protein and lists the most common genes and DNA from its rows. The sample yields 890,000 or so distinct CDR3 sequences; approximately 67% were counted once. The ten largest clonotypes hold 28% of the sample. The sequencing sample was made of blood. The receptors here all came from a man aged 25-40 years in good health.

CDR3 sequence: CASSFTRDRSSYNSPLHF. CDR3 in DNA: TGTGCCAGCAGTTTCACTCGAGACAGGAGCTCCTATAATTCACCCCTCCACTTT. V and J are TRBV6-2 or TRBV6-3 and TRBJ1-6, with TRBD1 as a possible D gene (6 bases). The CDR3 extends over 18 amino acids. Trimming took 4 bases from V and 0 from J, leaving 16 bases between them. The V gene's germline CDR1 is MNHEY and CDR2 SVGEGT.

A single count supports this clonotype. The V call is TRBV29-1, the J call TRBJ2-3; TRBD2 matches at 7 bases. Germline values: CDR1 SQVTM, CDR2 ANQGSEA. J lost 2 bases, V lost 0 bases, and 8 bases had no gene match. CDR3 length equals 16 residues. The CDR3 coding sequence is TGCAGCGTTGAAGATTTCGAGCGGGGAAACACAGATACGCAGTATTTT. Amino acids: CSVEDFERGNTDTQYF.

This clonotype has more than one count but fewer than ten. The chain employs TRBV6-2 or TRBV6-3 and TRBJ1-6, with no clear D. V was shortened by 0 bases and J by 9 bases, with 9 bases between the two germline ends. The V gene's germline CDR1 is MNHEY and CDR2 SVGEGT. This CDR3 has 14 residues. For the CDR3, the DNA is TGTGCCAGCAGTTACTCCGGACCCCTTTCACCCCTCCACTTT. Amino acid sequence: CASSYSGPLSPLHF.

The chain joins TRBV12-3 or TRBV12-4 to TRBJ1-2; D perhaps matches TRBD1 (6 bases). The CDR3 has 15 amino acids. V lost 3 bases and J lost 2, with 13 bases in between. Here the CDR3 reads CASSFGGARNYGYTF. CDR3 DNA sequence: TGTGCCAGCAGTTTTGGGGGGGCGCGAAACTATGGCTACACCTTC.

This chain connects TRBV9 to TRBJ2-5; unclear D gene. The J call is uncertain, as TRBJ2-7 better fits the DNA end. From germline, CDR1 is SGDLS and CDR2 YYNGEE. The CDR3 is 14 residues long. DNA of the CDR3: TGTGCCAGCAGCGTAGGGCAGGCTCGCTACGAGCAGTACTTC. Amino acids: CASSVGQARYEQYF.

The V call is TRBV4-1, the J call TRBJ2-6, with 8 bases fitting TRBD1. V lost 4 bases, J lost 0 bases, and 5 bases stayed unmatched. CDR3 length: 17 residues. CDR1 is MGHRA and CDR2 is YSYEKL in the germline V gene. The CDR3 coding sequence is TGCGCCAGCAGCCTGGGACAGGCCAGCTCTGGGGCCAACGTCCTGACTTTC. Its protein product is CASSLGQASSGANVLTF.

The chain uses TRBV5-1 and TRBJ2-1; a weak D match, TRBD1 (5 bases). CDR1 SGHRS and CDR2 YFSETQ come from the germline V gene. The CDR3 has 16 residues. The V and J ends lost 3 bases and 5 bases respectively, with 18 bases between them. The CDR3 nucleotides read TGCGCCAGCAGCTGGGGCACAACGGGTACAGACAATGAGCAGTTCTTC. This translates into CASSWGTTGTDNEQFF.

This chain links TRBV20-1 with TRBJ2-2, with D tentatively TRBD1 (6 bases). Trimming pared 5 bases from V and 9 bases from J, leaving 7 bases between. Germline V gives CDR1 DFQATT, CDR2 SNEGSKA (reference sequence). This CDR3 spans 10 amino acids. The CDR3, as DNA: TGCAGTGCTGGACAGAGGGAGCTGTTTTTT. Its protein is CSAGQRELFF.

The chain combines TRBV4-3 with TRBJ1-4; no clear D gene. CDR1 is LGHNA, CDR2 YSLEER, per germline. With 3 bases removed from V and 0 bases from J, the gap between germline ends came to 8 bases. This CDR3 spans 15 amino acids. The CDR3 sequence is CASSQTEATNEKLFF. CDR3 bases: TGCGCCAGCAGCCAGACTGAAGCAACTAATGAAAAACTGTTTTTT.

This rearrangement joins TRBV4-2 to TRBJ2-3; 10 bases are shared with TRBD2. Germline assignment: CDR1 LGHNA and CDR2 YNFKEQ. V gave up 1 base and J gave up 0 bases; unmatched junction bases: 10. The CDR3 consists of 19 residues. The CDR3 DNA is TGTGCCAGCAGCCAAGGTCGAGCGGGGGGGCCAGTAAGCACAGATACGCAGTATTTT. It encodes CASSQGRAGGPVSTDTQYF.

The rearrangement uses TRBV20-1 and TRBJ2-1; D remains ambiguous. CDR1 is DFQATT, CDR2 SNEGSKA, per germline (reference sequence). V dropped 0 bases and J dropped 4 bases, with 4 bases sitting between them. There are 12 residues in the CDR3. In DNA form, the CDR3 reads TGCAGTGCTAGAGATTGGTACAATGAGCAGTTCTTC. Translating it yields CSARDWYNEQFF.

Concerning this clonotype: A much bigger clone sits one base away, suggesting this may be a read error. The chain links TRBV5-1 to TRBJ2-1; 9 bases are shared with TRBD1. Germline lookup yields CDR1 SGHRS and CDR2 YFSETQ. The junction had 17 bases not matched to a gene; V was cut back by 4 bases and J by 12 bases. CDR3 length: 16 amino acids. The CDR3 protein is CASSAKGDRVGDGQFF. As DNA, the CDR3 is TGCGCCAGCAGCGCTAAGGGGGACAGGGTAGGCGATGGGCAGTTCTTC.

Ten or more counts support this clonotype. V is TRBV25-1 and J is TRBJ2-2; 9 positions match TRBD1. V trimming: 2 bases; J trimming: 3 bases; junction bases outside the gene matches: 1. The germline V gene encodes CDR1 MGHDK and CDR2 SYGVNS. This CDR3 has 15 amino acids. The CDR3 loop is CASSEGDRDTGELFF. In DNA form, the CDR3 reads TGTGCCAGCAGTGAAGGGGACAGGGACACCGGGGAGCTGTTTTTT.

This chain connects TRBV19 to TRBJ1-2; a weak D match, TRBD1 (5 bases). The CDR3 extends over 13 amino acids. Trimming cost V 3 bases and J 8 bases, with 13 bases left between them. Germline V gene sequence: CDR1 LNHDA, CDR2 SQIVND (reference sequence). Written as DNA, the CDR3 is TGTGCCAGTAGTATTCTCAGGGAAGGCGGCTACACCTTC. It codes for CASSILREGGYTF.

The V gene is TRBV20-1, the J gene TRBJ1-1, with D maybe TRBD1 (6 bases). CDR3 size: 12 residues. The ends were cut back, 6 bases at V and 6 bases at J, with 14 bases in the middle. Germline values: CDR1 DFQATT, CDR2 SNEGSKA (reference sequence). The CDR3 DNA follows: TGCAGTGCCTACACGAGGGGGGCTGAAGCTTTCTTT. Encoded protein: CSAYTRGAEAFF.

This clonotype was counted between two and nine times. The chain uses TRBV10-3 and TRBJ2-7; D may be TRBD2 (5 bases). V shed 4 bases and J shed 3 bases, with 7 bases lying between them. Germline CDR1 ENHRY, CDR2 SYGVKD. CDR3 length: 12 residues. The CDR3 sequence: CAISGGNYEQYF. DNA of the CDR3: TGTGCCATCAGTGGAGGGAACTACGAGCAGTACTTC.

The genes are TRBV6-2 or TRBV6-3 and TRBJ2-7, with 10 bases that match TRBD2. From germline, CDR1 is MNHEY and CDR2 SVGEGT. CDR3 length: 17 residues. J gave up 0 bases and V 2 bases, and 7 bases lay outside the gene matches. CDR3 amino acids: CASSYALAGASSYEQYF. CDR3 sequence (DNA): TGTGCCAGCAGTTACGCCCTAGCGGGGGCGAGCTCCTACGAGCAGTACTTC.

The chain is built from TRBV29-1 and TRBJ2-4, with a possible D match to TRBD1 (5 bases). The DNA matches TRBJ2-7 better at its end, which makes the J call doubtful. In germline, CDR1 is SQVTM, CDR2 ANQGSEA. This CDR3 region has 12 residues. DNA of the CDR3: TGCAGCGTTGAACCCAGGGTAGGCGAGCAGTACTTC. This encodes CSVEPRVGEQYF.

Comment on this clonotype: The junction and the germline gene differ at one end; a read error may be behind it. The rearrangement uses TRBV28 and TRBJ1-5, with no clear D. Germline CDR1 MDHEN, CDR2 SYDVKM. The CDR3 is made up of 13 amino acids. The CDR3 region is CAGSFIYGKPQHF. For the CDR3, the DNA is TGTGCCGGCAGTTTTATCTACGGGAAGCCCCAGCATTTT. The variable domain in full, completed from reference TRBV28 and TRBJ1-5, reads DVKVTQSSRYLVKRTGEKVFLECVQDMDHENMFWYRQDPGLGLRLIYFSYDVKMKEKGDIPEGYSVSREKKERFSLILESASTNQTSMYLCAGSFIYGKPQHFGDGTRLSIL.

The CDR3 region is CASTAGGRSTDTQYF. In DNA form, the CDR3 reads TGTGCCAGCACCGCGGGGGGGCGAAGCACAGATACGCAGTATTTT. The V and J genes are TRBV7-3 and TRBJ2-3; TRBD2 agrees at 9 bases. Trimming at V came to 7 bases and at J to 0 bases, leaving 5 bases not matched to a gene. This CDR3 is built from 15 residues. The germline V gene has CDR1 SGHTA and CDR2 FQGTGA.